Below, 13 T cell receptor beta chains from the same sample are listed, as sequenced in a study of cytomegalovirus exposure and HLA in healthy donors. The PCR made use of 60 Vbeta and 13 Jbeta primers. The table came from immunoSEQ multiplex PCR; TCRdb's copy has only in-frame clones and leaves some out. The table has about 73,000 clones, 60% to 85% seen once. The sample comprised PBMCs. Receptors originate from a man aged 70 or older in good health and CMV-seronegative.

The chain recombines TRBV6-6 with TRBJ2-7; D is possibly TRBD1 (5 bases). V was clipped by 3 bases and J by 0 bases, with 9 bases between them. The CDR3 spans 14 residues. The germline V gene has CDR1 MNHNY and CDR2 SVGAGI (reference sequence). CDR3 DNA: TGTGCCAGCAGTTATCCGGACACCTCCTACGAGCAGTACTTC. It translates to CASSYPDTSYEQYF.

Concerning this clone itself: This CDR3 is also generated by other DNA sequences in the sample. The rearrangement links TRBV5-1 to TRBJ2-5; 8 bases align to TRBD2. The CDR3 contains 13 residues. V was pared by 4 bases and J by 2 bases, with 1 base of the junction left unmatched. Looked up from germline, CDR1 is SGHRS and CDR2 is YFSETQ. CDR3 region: CASSSGGQETQYF. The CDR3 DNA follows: TGCGCCAGCAGCAGCGGGGGTCAAGAGACCCAGTACTTC.

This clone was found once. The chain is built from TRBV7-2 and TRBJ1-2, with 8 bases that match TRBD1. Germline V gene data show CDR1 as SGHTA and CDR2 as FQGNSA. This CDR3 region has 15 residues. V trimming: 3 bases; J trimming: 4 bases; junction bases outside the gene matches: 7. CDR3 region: CASSFGRTGLYGYTF. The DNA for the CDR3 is TGTGCCAGCAGCTTCGGGAGGACAGGGCTCTATGGCTACACCTTC.

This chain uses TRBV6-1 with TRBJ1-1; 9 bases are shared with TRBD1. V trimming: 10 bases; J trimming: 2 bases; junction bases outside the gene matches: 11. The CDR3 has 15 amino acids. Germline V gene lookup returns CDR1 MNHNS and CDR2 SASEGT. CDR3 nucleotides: TGTGCCACCCTTCCCGGGACAGGGTCCAACACTGAAGCTTTCTTT. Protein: CATLPGTGSNTEAFF.

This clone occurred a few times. CDR3 bases: TGTGCCAGCAGGCCGGGACTAGGGTCCTACGAGCAGTACTTC. The encoded protein is CASRPGLGSYEQYF. V gene TRBV6-5 combines with J gene TRBJ2-7, with 8 bases lining up with TRBD2. V dropped 6 bases and J dropped 1; count of bases not matched to a gene: 5. Germline V CDR1 and CDR2: MNHEY, SVGAGI. CDR3 size: 14 residues.

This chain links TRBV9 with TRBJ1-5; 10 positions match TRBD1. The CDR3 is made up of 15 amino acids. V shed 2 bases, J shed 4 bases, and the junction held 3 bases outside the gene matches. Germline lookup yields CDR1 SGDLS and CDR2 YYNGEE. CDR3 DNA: TGTGCCAGCAGCGTCGGACAGGGGGGGAATCAGCCCCAGCATTTT. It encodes CASSVGQGGNQPQHF.

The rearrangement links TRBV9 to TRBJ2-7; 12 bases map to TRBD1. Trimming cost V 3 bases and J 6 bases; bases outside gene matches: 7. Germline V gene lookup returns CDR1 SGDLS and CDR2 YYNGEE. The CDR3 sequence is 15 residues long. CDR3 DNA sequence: TGTGCCAGCAGCGCTACGGGACAGGGGGCTAGCGAGCAGTACTTC. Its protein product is CASSATGQGASEQYF.

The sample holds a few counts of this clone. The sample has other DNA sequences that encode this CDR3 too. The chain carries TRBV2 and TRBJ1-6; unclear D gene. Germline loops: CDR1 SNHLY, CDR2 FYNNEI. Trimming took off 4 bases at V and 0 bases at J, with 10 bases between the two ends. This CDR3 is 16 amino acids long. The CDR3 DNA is TGTGCCAGCAGTGCCGCCGGAGACTCCTATAATTCACCCCTCCACTTT. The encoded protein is CASSAAGDSYNSPLHF.

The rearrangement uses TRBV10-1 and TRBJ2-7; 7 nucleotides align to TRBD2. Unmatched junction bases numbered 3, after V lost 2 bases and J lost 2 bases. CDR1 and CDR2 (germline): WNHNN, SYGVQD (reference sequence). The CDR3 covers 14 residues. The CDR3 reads CASSERGVTYEQYF. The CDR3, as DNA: TGCGCCAGCAGTGAGCGGGGGGTAACCTACGAGCAGTACTTC.

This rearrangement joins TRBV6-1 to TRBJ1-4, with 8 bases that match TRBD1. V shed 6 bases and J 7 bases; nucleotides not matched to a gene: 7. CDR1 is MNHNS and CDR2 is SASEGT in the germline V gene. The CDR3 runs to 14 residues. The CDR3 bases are TGTGCCAGCAGCGCCGACAGGGGAGGTGAAAAACTGTTTTTT. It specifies CASSADRGGEKLFF.

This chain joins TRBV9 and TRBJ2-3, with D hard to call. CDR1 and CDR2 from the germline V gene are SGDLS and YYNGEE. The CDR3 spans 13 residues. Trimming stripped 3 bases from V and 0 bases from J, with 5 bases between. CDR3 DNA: TGTGCCAGCAGCGCAACTAGCACAGATACGCAGTATTTT. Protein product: CASSATSTDTQYF.

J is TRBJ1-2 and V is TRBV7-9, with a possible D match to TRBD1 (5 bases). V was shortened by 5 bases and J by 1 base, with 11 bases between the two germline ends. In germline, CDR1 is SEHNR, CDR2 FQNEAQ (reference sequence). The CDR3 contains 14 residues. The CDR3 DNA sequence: TGTGCCAGCAGCCCCTGGGGCAGTAACTATGGCTACACCTTC. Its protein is CASSPWGSNYGYTF.

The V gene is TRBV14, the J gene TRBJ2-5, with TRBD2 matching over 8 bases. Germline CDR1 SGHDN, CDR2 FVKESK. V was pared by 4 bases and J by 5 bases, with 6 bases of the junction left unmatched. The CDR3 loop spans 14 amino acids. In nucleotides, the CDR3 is TGTGCCAGCAGCCTTAGCGGGAAAAGGGAGACCCAGTACTTC. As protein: CASSLSGKRETQYF.